Below are 7 T cell receptor beta chains sequenced from a single sample in a study of T-cell memory formation after mild COVID-19 (dated by TCRdb to about 2021). The library was obtained by 5' RACE. Sequenced on an Illumina NovaSeq 6000. In-frame beta chains were kept once TCRdb had trimmed the public reads at Q25 with fastp and called clones with MiXCR. Every distinct CDR3 protein forms one entry, paired with its most common genes and DNA. The sample table lists 260,000 or so distinct CDR3 sequences, 15% to 20% of them with a count of one. The top ten clonotypes cover roughly a fifth of the sample. Sequenced: PBMCs or a T cell subset sorted from them (not recorded which). The receptors originated from a man between 18 and 29 years old who had mild COVID-19 (a few samples of this study predate the infection). The sample titles of this study are shuffled in the database, so cell type and time point are left out; the donor was told from shared clones.

The chain couples TRBV18 to TRBJ2-7; 8 bases fit TRBD1. Trimming cost V 3 bases and J 0 bases; bases outside gene matches: 4. Germline V gene lookup returns CDR1 KGHSH and CDR2 LQKENI. There are 15 residues in the CDR3. As DNA, the CDR3 is TGTGCCAGCTCACCGGCGGGACAGGTCTCCTACGAGCAGTACTTC. This codes for CASSPAGQVSYEQYF.

This clonotype was seen many times. The chain joins TRBV5-1 to TRBJ2-1; TRBD1 aligns across 8 bases. The trim removed 2 bases at V and 7 bases at J, leaving 5 bases unmatched. The CDR3 contains 14 residues. Germline loops: CDR1 SGHRS, CDR2 YFSETQ. DNA for the CDR3: TGCGCCAGCAGCTTTGGGCAGGGGGCGAATGAGCAGTTCTTC. Amino acid sequence: CASSFGQGANEQFF. Supplemented by reference TRBV5-1 and TRBJ2-1, the full variable domain reads KAGVTQTPRYLIKTRGQQVTLSCSPISGHRSVSWYQQTPGQGLQFLFEYFSETQRNKGNFPGRFSGRQFSNSRSEMNVSTLELGDSALYLCASSFGQGANEQFFGPGTRLTVL.

CDR3: CASSDTAKNIQYF. DNA of the CDR3: TGTGCCAGCAGTGACACGGCCAAAAACATTCAGTACTTC. The rearrangement links TRBV7-9 to TRBJ2-4; D remains ambiguous. This CDR3 has 13 amino acids. Germline V gene sequence: CDR1 SEHNR, CDR2 FQNEAQ (reference sequence). Trimming took off 6 bases at V and 1 base at J, with 7 bases between the two ends.

The chain joins TRBV7-2 to TRBJ2-1; maybe TRBD2 (5 bases). This CDR3 contains 11 residues. CDR1 SGHTA and CDR2 FQGNSA come from the germline V gene. V lost 2 bases to trimming and J lost 10 bases, with 6 bases between them. CDR3 nucleotides: TGTGCCAGCAGCTTACCGGGGGAGCAGTTCTTC. Residues: CASSLPGEQFF.

The gene calls are TRBV30 and TRBJ1-2, with TRBD1 as a possible D gene (6 bases). Germline CDR1 and CDR2: GTSNPN and SVGIG (reference sequence). CDR3 length: 18 residues. V lost 0 bases and J lost 4, with 24 bases in between. The DNA of the CDR3 is TGTGCCTGGAGTGTACTCAGGGCGGACAGTACCTATTCCTATGGCTACACCTTC. Protein product: CAWSVLRADSTYSYGYTF.

This clonotype was seen a few times. The CDR3 sequence: CARPWGRNEQFF. As DNA, the CDR3 is TGTGCCAGACCCTGGGGGCGGAATGAGCAGTTCTTC. The chain carries TRBV19 and TRBJ2-1, with D possibly matching TRBD1 (6 bases). V lost 9 bases and J lost 7, with 13 bases in between. Germline CDR1 and CDR2: LNHDA and SQIVND (reference sequence). This CDR3 contains 12 residues.

In its sample, this clonotype was seen a few times. This chain uses TRBV5-1 with TRBJ2-7; 7 bases line up with TRBD1. The CDR3 has 15 residues. Looked up from germline, CDR1 is SGHRS and CDR2 is YFSETQ. J gave up 2 bases and V 4 bases, and 9 bases lay outside the gene matches. Here the CDR3 reads CASSPRDSHPYEQYF. CDR3 DNA sequence: TGCGCCAGCAGCCCCCGGGACAGCCATCCCTACGAGCAGTACTTC.